This TCR beta chain emerged from a study of technical replicates of blood from a few donors. V was trimmed by 11 bases and J by 4 bases, leaving 17 bases between them. The CDR3 loop spans 13 amino acids. Germline V gives CDR1 WNHNN, CDR2 SYGVQD (reference sequence). Sequenced by immunoSEQ multiplex PCR; TCRdb stores in-frame clones only, minus some. The sample holds 90,000 to 100,000 clones, about 95% seen once. The chain combines TRBV10-1 with TRBJ1-1; D perhaps matches TRBD1 (5 bases). The specimen sequenced was T cells isolated from PBMCs. This TCR came from a human donor in good health. CDR3 in DNA: TGCGCCGCGATTGGGGACTTACTCACTGAAGCTTTCTTT. Residues: CAAIGDLLTEAFF.